This T cell receptor (beta chain) was observed in a study of blood T cell repertoires in COVID-19. A Seattle source enrolled patients during active infection and followed them longitudinally. Original data processing: Researchers report that nucleated cell counts were estimated from reference gene primer amplification. The table came from immunoSEQ multiplex PCR; TCRdb's copy has only in-frame clones and leaves some out. V and J calls and clone size are those listed in that table; D and trimming were worked out from the DNA. The sample has about 250,000 clones; approximately 85% are singletons. The CDR3 sequence is 16 residues long. V lost 0 bases and J 0 bases, leaving 9 bases between the germline ends. Germline loops: CDR1 LNHNV, CDR2 YYDKDF (reference sequence).

The sequencing sample was made of peripheral blood. The origin of this receptor is a human donor with COVID-19, enrolled during active disease. The donor label of this sample is uncertain. V and J are TRBV15 and TRBJ1-5, with D unclear. Written as DNA, the CDR3 is TGTGCCACCAGCAGAGATACTCCCAATAGCAATCAGCCCCAGCATTTT. Protein: CATSRDTPNSNQPQHF.